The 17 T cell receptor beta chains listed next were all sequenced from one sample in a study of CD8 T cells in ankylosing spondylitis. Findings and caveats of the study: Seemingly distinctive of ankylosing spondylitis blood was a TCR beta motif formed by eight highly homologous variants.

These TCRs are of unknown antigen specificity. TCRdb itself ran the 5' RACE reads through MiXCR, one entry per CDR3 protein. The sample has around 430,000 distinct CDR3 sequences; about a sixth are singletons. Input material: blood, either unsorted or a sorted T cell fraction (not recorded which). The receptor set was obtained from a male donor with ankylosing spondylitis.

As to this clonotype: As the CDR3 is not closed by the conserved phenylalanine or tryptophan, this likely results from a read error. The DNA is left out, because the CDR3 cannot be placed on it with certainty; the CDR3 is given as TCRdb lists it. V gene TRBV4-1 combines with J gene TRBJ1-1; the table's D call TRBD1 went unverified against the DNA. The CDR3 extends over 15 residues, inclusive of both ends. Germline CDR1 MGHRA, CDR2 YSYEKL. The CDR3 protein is CASSQDGARSTPIKI.

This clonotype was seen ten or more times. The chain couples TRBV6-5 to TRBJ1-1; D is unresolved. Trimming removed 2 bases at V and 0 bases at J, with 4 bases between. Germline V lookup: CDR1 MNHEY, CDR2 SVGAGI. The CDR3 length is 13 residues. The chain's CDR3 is CASSYAVNTEAFF. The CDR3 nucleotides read TGTGCCAGCAGTTACGCGGTGAACACTGAAGCTTTCTTT.

For the CDR3, the DNA is TGTGCCAGCAGTGATCAAGCTCTTCTTAGTTACAATGAGCAGTTCTTC. Residues: CASSDQALLSYNEQFF. V is TRBV2 and J is TRBJ2-1; the D is unclear. Germline CDR1 is SNHLY and CDR2 is FYNNEI. CDR3 length equals 16 residues. The V end lost 3 bases, the J end lost 4 bases, and 16 bases lay between the germline ends.

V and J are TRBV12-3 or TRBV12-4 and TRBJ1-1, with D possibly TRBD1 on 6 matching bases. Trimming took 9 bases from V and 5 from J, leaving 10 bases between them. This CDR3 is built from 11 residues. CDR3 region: CASYRGTEAFF. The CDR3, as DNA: TGTGCCAGTTATAGGGGGACTGAAGCTTTCTTT.

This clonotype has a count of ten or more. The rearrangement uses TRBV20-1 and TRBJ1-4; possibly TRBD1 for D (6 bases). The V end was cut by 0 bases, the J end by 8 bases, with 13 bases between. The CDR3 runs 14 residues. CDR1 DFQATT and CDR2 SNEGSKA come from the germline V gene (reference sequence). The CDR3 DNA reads TGCAGTGCTAGAGAACCCCGGGACACAGAAAAACTGTTTTTT. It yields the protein CSAREPRDTEKLFF.

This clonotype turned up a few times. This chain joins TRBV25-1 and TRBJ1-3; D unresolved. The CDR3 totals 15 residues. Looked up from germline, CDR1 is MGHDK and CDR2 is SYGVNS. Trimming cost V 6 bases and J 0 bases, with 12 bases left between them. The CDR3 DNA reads TGTGCCAGCAGCCCCTGGGGAGGCTCTGGAAACACCATATATTTT. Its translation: CASSPWGGSGNTIYF.

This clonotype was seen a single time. CDR3 protein: CASSTTTGAQPQHF. CDR3 coding DNA: TGTGCCAGCAGTACCACGACAGGGGCTCAGCCCCAGCATTTT. The chain employs TRBV28 and TRBJ1-5; 8 bases fit TRBD1. Germline loops: CDR1 MDHEN, CDR2 SYDVKM. After removal of 5 bases from V and 6 bases from J, the junction contained 6 bases not matched to a gene. The CDR3 totals 14 residues.

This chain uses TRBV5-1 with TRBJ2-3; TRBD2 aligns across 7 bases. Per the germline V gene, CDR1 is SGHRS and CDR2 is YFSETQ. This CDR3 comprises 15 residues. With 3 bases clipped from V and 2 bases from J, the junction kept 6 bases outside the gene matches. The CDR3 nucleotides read TGCGCCAGCAGCTGGGCAGCGGGGTACACAGATACGCAGTATTTT. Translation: CASSWAAGYTDTQYF.

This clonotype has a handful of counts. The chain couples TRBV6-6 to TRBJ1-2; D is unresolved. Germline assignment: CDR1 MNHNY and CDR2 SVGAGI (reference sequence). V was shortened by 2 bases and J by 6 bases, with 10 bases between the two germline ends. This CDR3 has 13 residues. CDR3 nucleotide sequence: TGTGCCAGCAGTTACGAGGGAAGGGATGGCTACACCTTC. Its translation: CASSYEGRDGYTF.

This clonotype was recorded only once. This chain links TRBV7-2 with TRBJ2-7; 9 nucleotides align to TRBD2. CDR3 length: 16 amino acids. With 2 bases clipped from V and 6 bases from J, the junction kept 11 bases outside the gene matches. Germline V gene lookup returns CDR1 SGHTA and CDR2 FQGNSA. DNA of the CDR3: TGTGCCAGCAGCTTAACCATAGCGGGAGAGAATGCCGAGCAGTACTTC. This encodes CASSLTIAGENAEQYF.

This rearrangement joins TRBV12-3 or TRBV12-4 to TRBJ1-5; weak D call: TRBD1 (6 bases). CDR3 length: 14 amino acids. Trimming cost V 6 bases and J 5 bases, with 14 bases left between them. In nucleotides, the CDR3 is TGTGCCAGCAGCCCGGACAGAAAGTATCAGCCCCAGCATTTT. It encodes CASSPDRKYQPQHF.

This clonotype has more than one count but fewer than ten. CDR3 loop: CASSERRRGGYTF. CDR3 nucleotide sequence: TGTGCCAGCAGTGAACGGCGTAGGGGTGGCTACACCTTC. The chain couples TRBV6-1 to TRBJ1-2; maybe TRBD1 (5 bases). V lost 2 bases and J lost 7, with 11 bases in between. Germline lookup yields CDR1 MNHNS and CDR2 SASEGT. This CDR3 contains 13 residues.

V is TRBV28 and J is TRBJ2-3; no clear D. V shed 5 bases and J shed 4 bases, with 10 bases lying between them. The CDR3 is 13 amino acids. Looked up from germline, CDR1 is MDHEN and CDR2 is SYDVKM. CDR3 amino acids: CASSLGKSDTQYF. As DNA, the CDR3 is TGTGCCAGCAGTCTGGGAAAGTCAGATACGCAGTATTTT. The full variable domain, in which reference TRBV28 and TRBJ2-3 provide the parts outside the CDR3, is DVKVTQSSRYLVKRTGEKVFLECVQDMDHENMFWYRQDPGLGLRLIYFSYDVKMKEKGDIPEGYSVSREKKERFSLILESASTNQTSMYLCASSLGKSDTQYFGPGTRLTVL.

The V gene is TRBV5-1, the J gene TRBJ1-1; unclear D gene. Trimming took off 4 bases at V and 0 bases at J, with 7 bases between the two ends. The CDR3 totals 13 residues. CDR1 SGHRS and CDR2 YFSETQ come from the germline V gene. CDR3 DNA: TGCGCCAGCAGCACCCGAATGAACACTGAAGCTTTCTTT. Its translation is CASSTRMNTEAFF. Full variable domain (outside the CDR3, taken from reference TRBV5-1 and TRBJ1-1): KAGVTQTPRYLIKTRGQQVTLSCSPISGHRSVSWYQQTPGQGLQFLFEYFSETQRNKGNFPGRFSGRQFSNSRSEMNVSTLELGDSALYLCASSTRMNTEAFFGQGTRLTVV.

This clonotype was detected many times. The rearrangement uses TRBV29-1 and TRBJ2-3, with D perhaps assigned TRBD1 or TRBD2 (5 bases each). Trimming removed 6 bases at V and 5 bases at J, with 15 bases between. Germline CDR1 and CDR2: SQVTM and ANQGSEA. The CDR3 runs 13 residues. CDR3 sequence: CSVRDGIRDTQYF. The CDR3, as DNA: TGCAGCGTACGGGACGGAATCAGAGATACGCAGTATTTT.

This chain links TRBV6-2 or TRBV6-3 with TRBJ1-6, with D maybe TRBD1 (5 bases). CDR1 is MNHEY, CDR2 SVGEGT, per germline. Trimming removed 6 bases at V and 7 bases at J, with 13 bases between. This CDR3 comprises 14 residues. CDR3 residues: CASRGDGQNSPLHF. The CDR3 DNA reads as TGTGCCAGCAGAGGGGACGGGCAGAATTCACCCCTCCACTTT.

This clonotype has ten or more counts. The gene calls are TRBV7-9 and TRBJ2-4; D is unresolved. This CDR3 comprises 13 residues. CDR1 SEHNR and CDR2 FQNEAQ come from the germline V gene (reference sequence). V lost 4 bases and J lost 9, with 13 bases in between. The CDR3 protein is CASSSFEDGIQYF. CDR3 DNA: TGTGCCAGCAGCTCTTTTGAGGATGGCATTCAGTACTTC.